This T cell receptor beta chain was identified during a study of T cell repertoires in cytomegalovirus infection. Study-wide results and caveats: People with CMV and the relevant HLA were identified by cumulative public TCR beta family frequency.

In germline, CDR1 is LGHNA, CDR2 YSLEER. The germline V and J ends were trimmed by 0 bases and 7 bases, with 15 bases remaining between them. The CDR3 covers 16 residues. Points on this clonotype: Its antigen is currently unknown.

TCRdb re-called the reads through MiXCR, storing one row per CDR3 protein. In the table there are hundreds of thousands of distinct CDR3 sequences, 18% of which are singletons. The sequencing sample was made of PBMCs. This TCR came from a human donor in good health (CMV status not recorded). Some clones in this sample may be carry-over from other donors' samples. J is TRBJ1-4 and V is TRBV4-3; D possibly corresponds to TRBD1 (6 bases). In nucleotides, the CDR3 is TGCGCCAGCAGCCAAGATTTTAAAGGGGGAGGTGAAAAACTGTTTTTT. It translates to CASSQDFKGGGEKLFF.